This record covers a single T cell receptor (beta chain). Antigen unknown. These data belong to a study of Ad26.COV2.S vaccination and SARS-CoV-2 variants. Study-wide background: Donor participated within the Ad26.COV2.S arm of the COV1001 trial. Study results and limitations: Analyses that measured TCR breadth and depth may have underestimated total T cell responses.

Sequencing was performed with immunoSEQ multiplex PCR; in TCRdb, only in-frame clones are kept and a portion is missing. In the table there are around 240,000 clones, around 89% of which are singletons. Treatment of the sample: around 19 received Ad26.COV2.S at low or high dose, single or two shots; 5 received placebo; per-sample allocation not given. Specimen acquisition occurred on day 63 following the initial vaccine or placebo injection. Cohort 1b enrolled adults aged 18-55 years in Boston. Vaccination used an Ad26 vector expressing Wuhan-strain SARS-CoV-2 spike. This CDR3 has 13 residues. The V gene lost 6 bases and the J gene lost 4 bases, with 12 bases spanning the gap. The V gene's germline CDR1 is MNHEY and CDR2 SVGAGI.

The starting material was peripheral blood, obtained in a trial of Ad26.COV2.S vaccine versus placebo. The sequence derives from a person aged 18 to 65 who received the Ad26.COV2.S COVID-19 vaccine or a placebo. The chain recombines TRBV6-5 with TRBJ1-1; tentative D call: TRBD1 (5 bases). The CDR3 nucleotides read TGTGCCAGCAGCAACCCCGGGGGCACTGAAGCTTTCTTT. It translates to CASSNPGGTEAFF.